A single sample is the source of the 32 T cell receptor beta chains below, sequenced in a study of beta chain features in type 1 diabetes. General study points: When Type 1 diabetes patients were examined, their TCRB CDR3s proved moderately but significantly shorter in all four CD4+ subsets.

The sequenced template was cDNA made from the entire isolated RNA. Method: immunoSEQ multiplex PCR; TCRdb's copy keeps in-frame clones and lacks some. The profile shows 350,000 to 450,000 clones, roughly 12% of them singletons. No cognate antigen is known for these TCRs. The sample consisted of naive CD4+ T cells from blood. All receptors come from a young woman with type 1 diabetes.

This clone has only a few counts. V usage is TRBV21-1 and J usage is TRBJ1-2; no DNA check was done on the table's D call, TRBD1. TRBV21-1 is described as a pseudogene. The CDR3 is 11 amino acids. This CDR3 is CASSTWTGGAF. The CDR3 DNA is TGTGCCAGCAGCACTTGGACAGGTGGGGCCTTC.

CDR3 sequence reads: CASSDTGTANYGYTF. DNA for the CDR3: TGTGCCAGCTCAGATACCGGGACAGCAAACTATGGCTACACCTTC. The V and J genes are TRBV18 and TRBJ1-2; TRBD1 aligns across 7 bases. Germline V CDR1 and CDR2: KGHSH, LQKENI. After removal of 5 bases from V and 2 bases from J, the junction contained 8 bases not matched to a gene. The CDR3 totals 15 residues.

This clone was counted only a few times. The rearrangement joins TRBV29-1 to TRBJ1-4, with 10 bases that match TRBD1. The CDR3 has 13 residues. The J segment lost 10 bases and the V segment lost 6 bases, leaving 8 bases of the junction unmatched. CDR1 and CDR2 from the germline V gene are SQVTM and ANQGSEA. The CDR3 DNA reads as TGCAGCGTGGAGACAGGGGGCGGCGGAAAACTGTTTTTT. Translating it yields CSVETGGGGKLFF.

This rearrangement joins TRBV5-1 to TRBJ2-7, with D tentatively TRBD1 (5 bases). The V gene's germline CDR1 is SGHRS and CDR2 YFSETQ. This CDR3 contains 12 residues. V lost 5 bases, J lost 4 bases, and 10 bases lay in between. As DNA, the CDR3 is TGCGCCAGCAGTGTAGGGGAATACGAGCAGTACTTC. Its translation is CASSVGEYEQYF.

V usage is TRBV7-9 and J usage is TRBJ1-2; a possible D gene is TRBD1 (5 bases). The CDR3 spans 14 residues. Germline CDR1 reads SEHNR; CDR2 reads FQNEAQ (reference sequence). Trimming pared 5 bases from V and 6 bases from J, leaving 16 bases between. The CDR3 coding sequence is TGTGCCAGCAGCCGAGATCAGGGCCATGATGGCTACACCTTC. Protein: CASSRDQGHDGYTF.

This clone has more than one count but fewer than ten. The V and J genes are TRBV29-1 and TRBJ2-1, with TRBD1 as a possible D gene (5 bases). V shed 4 bases and J shed 7 bases, with 20 bases lying between them. The CDR3 length is 15 residues. In germline, CDR1 is SQVTM, CDR2 ANQGSEA. The CDR3 sequence: CSVGQLSGRVNEQFF. The CDR3 DNA sequence: TGCAGCGTTGGACAGCTTTCAGGTCGGGTAAATGAGCAGTTCTTC.

This clone turned up a few times. V and J are TRBV7-2 and TRBJ1-5; 7 nucleotides match TRBD1. CDR3 length equals 14 residues. Losses at the gene ends were 5 bases for V and 6 bases for J; bases not matched to a gene: 7. Per the germline V gene, CDR1 is SGHTA and CDR2 is FQGNSA. The CDR3 sequence is CASSRQGLTQPQHF. CDR3 coding DNA: TGTGCCAGCAGCCGACAGGGTTTAACTCAGCCCCAGCATTTT.

The V and J genes are TRBV25-1 and TRBJ2-1; 7 bases are a match to TRBD2. Germline CDR1 is MGHDK and CDR2 is SYGVNS. Unmatched junction bases numbered 7, after V lost 3 bases and J lost 8 bases. This CDR3 spans 14 amino acids. CDR3 DNA: TGTGCCAGCAGTGACACACTAGCGCGGTATGAGCAGTTCTTC. Its protein product is CASSDTLARYEQFF.

For this clone: At one boundary the junction diverges from the germline segment, which might be a read error. The rearrangement links TRBV27 to TRBJ2-1, with TRBD1 as a possible D gene (6 bases). Germline values: CDR1 MNHEY, CDR2 SMNVEV (reference sequence). There are 13 residues in the CDR3. Here the CDR3 reads CATTTGSYNKQFF. CDR3 bases: TGTGCCACCACGACAGGCTCCTACAATAAGCAGTTCTTC.

This clone was counted only a few times. The chain links TRBV5-1 to TRBJ1-1; tentative D call: TRBD1 (6 bases). Deletions cut 4 bases from V and 1 base from J, with 11 bases between. Germline lookup yields CDR1 SGHRS and CDR2 YFSETQ. CDR3 length equals 14 residues. The CDR3 loop is CASSRQGPNTEAFF. Written as DNA, the CDR3 is TGCGCCAGCAGCAGGCAGGGGCCGAACACTGAAGCTTTCTTT.

The V call is TRBV5-1, the J call TRBJ1-2; no firm D call. The CDR3 length is 13 residues. Germline V CDR1 and CDR2: SGHRS, YFSETQ. The V end was cut by 4 bases, the J end by 5 bases, with 12 bases between. CDR3 DNA: TGCGCCAGCAGCCAGGACTGGGATTATGGCTACACCTTC. Protein: CASSQDWDYGYTF.

The DNA for the CDR3 is TGTGCCAGCGGGGACACTCGAGAAAAACTGTTTTTT. This encodes CASGDTREKLFF. V is TRBV13 and J is TRBJ1-4; the D gene is possibly TRBD1 (6 bases). This CDR3 comprises 12 residues. The V end lost 8 bases, the J end lost 8 bases, and 12 bases lay between the germline ends. Germline lookup yields CDR1 PRHDT and CDR2 FYEKMQ (reference sequence).

In nucleotides, the CDR3 is TGTGCCAGCAGCTTTGGTAGCGGGAGGTCGGATACGCAGTATTTT. Protein: CASSFGSGRSDTQYF. The rearrangement uses TRBV11-3 and TRBJ2-3; 10 positions agree with TRBD2. The J segment lost 6 bases and the V segment lost 3 bases, leaving 6 bases of the junction unmatched. Germline assignment: CDR1 SGHNT and CDR2 YENEEA. The CDR3 spans 15 residues. The variable domain in full, completed from reference TRBV11-3 and TRBJ2-3, reads EAGVVQSPRYKIIEKKQPVAFWCNPISGHNTLYWYLQNLGQGPELLIRYENEEAVDDSQLPKDRFSAERLKGVDSTLKIQPAELGDSAVYLCASSFGSGRSDTQYFGPGTRLTVL.

In its sample, this clone was seen a few times. The rearrangement uses TRBV7-9 and TRBJ2-5; D is perhaps TRBD2 (5 bases). This CDR3 is built from 17 residues. Between the trimmed V and J ends, which lost 5 bases and 7 bases, there was a span of 26 bases. CDR1 and CDR2 from the germline V gene are SEHNR and FQNEAQ (reference sequence). The CDR3 is CASSARIRTPWEGTQYF. The CDR3, as DNA: TGTGCCAGCAGCGCTCGTATCAGGACTCCATGGGAAGGGACCCAGTACTTC.

This clone has a handful of counts. The V and J genes are TRBV4-1 and TRBJ2-7; TRBD1 matches at 9 bases. Losses at the gene ends were 3 bases for V and 3 bases for J; bases not matched to a gene: 15. This CDR3 has 18 amino acids. CDR1 is MGHRA, CDR2 YSYEKL, per germline. CDR3: CASSHKTRGDRVGYEQYF. DNA for the CDR3: TGCGCCAGCAGCCACAAAACTCGGGGGGACAGGGTTGGCTACGAGCAGTACTTC.

Only a few counts were recorded for this clone. This sample also contains other DNA sequences that code for the same CDR3. In nucleotides, the CDR3 is TGTGCCTGGAGTGTACTGAGGGGCTACACCTTC. The encoded protein is CAWSVLRGYTF. The V call is TRBV30, the J call TRBJ1-2; D remains ambiguous. The CDR3 extends over 11 amino acids. Germline CDR1 reads GTSNPN; CDR2 reads SVGIG (reference sequence). The ends were cut back, 0 bases at V and 8 bases at J, with 7 bases in the middle.

The table lists this clone with a few counts. The genes are TRBV5-4 and TRBJ2-7, with D perhaps matching TRBD2 (6 bases). The CDR3 contains 15 residues. V lost 2 bases and J 2 bases, leaving 14 bases between the germline ends. From germline, CDR1 is SGHNT and CDR2 YYREEE (reference sequence). The CDR3 nucleotides read TGTGCCAGCAGCTTAGGCGGGACGGTTCCCTACGAGCAGTACTTC. It specifies CASSLGGTVPYEQYF.

The chain is built from TRBV5-1 and TRBJ1-1; D call uncertain. Per the germline V gene, CDR1 is SGHRS and CDR2 is YFSETQ. This CDR3 contains 12 residues. V was shortened by 0 bases and J by 6 bases, with 6 bases between the two germline ends. This chain's CDR3 is CASSLERAEAFF. The CDR3 nucleotides read TGCGCCAGCAGCTTGGAGAGGGCTGAAGCTTTCTTT. Full variable domain (rest looked up from reference TRBV5-1 and TRBJ1-1): KAGVTQTPRYLIKTRGQQVTLSCSPISGHRSVSWYQQTPGQGLQFLFEYFSETQRNKGNFPGRFSGRQFSNSRSEMNVSTLELGDSALYLCASSLERAEAFFGQGTRLTVV.

This clone has a handful of counts. The chain recombines TRBV11-1 with TRBJ1-1; D call uncertain. Trimming removed 5 bases from V and 8 bases from J, with 12 bases in between. CDR3 length: 12 amino acids. Germline V gene sequence: CDR1 SGHAT, CDR2 FQDESV (reference sequence). CDR3 in amino acids: CASSPEVSEAFF. CDR3 in DNA: TGTGCCAGCAGCCCAGAAGTCTCCGAAGCTTTCTTT.

With respect to this clone: The same CDR3 can be traced to other DNA sequences in this sample. This chain joins TRBV15 and TRBJ2-2, with TRBD1 matching over 8 bases. CDR1 is LNHNV and CDR2 is YYDKDF in the germline V gene (reference sequence). V was clipped by 1 base and J by 1 base; unmatched bases: 5. The CDR3 loop spans 17 amino acids. Here the CDR3 DNA reads TGTGCCACCAGCAGAGCCGGACAGGGAATGAACACCGGGGAGCTGTTTTTT. It codes for CATSRAGQGMNTGELFF.

The chain uses TRBV19 and TRBJ1-1, with a possible D match to TRBD1 (5 bases). Trimming took 3 bases from V and 4 from J, leaving 12 bases between them. The CDR3 is made up of 14 amino acids. Germline V gives CDR1 LNHDA, CDR2 SQIVND (reference sequence). The CDR3 nucleotides read TGTGCCAGTAGTATGGATAGGGGAGGCACTGAAGCTTTCTTT. Protein sequence: CASSMDRGGTEAFF.

The chain is built from TRBV4-1 and TRBJ2-7; TRBD2 agrees at 10 bases. Germline V gene lookup returns CDR1 MGHRA and CDR2 YSYEKL. J was trimmed by 4 bases and V by 2 bases; bases with no gene match: 8. The CDR3 runs to 16 residues. For the CDR3, the DNA is TGCGCCAGCAGCCAACCTCTAGCGGGAGCATTATACGAGCAGTACTTC. It is translated as CASSQPLAGALYEQYF.

This chain uses TRBV2 with TRBJ2-2; 10 bases align to TRBD1. Germline CDR1 is SNHLY and CDR2 is FYNNEI. V lost 10 bases, J lost 4 bases, and 9 bases stayed unmatched. The CDR3 totals 15 residues. This CDR3 reads CANTDRGLGTGELFF. Here the CDR3 DNA reads TGTGCCAACACAGACAGGGGGCTGGGCACCGGGGAGCTGTTTTTT.

This clone has a handful of counts. The V call is TRBV2, the J call TRBJ1-2; D not certain. Trimming left V 5 bases short and J 5 bases short, with 18 bases between. Germline CDR1 reads SNHLY; CDR2 reads FYNNEI. This CDR3 has 15 residues. The CDR3 DNA reads TGTGCCAGCAGTAGACGACGGGATACCTTTTATGGCTACACCTTC. This gives the protein CASSRRRDTFYGYTF. The whole variable domain, remainder taken from reference TRBV2 and TRBJ1-2, is EPEVTQTPSHQVTQMGQEVILRCVPISNHLYFYWYRQILGQKVEFLVSFYNNEISEKSEIFDDQFSVERPDGSNFTLKIRSTKLEDSAMYFCASSRRRDTFYGYTFGSGTRLTVV.

This clone was counted between two and nine times. J is TRBJ2-7 and V is TRBV28; a possible D gene is TRBD2 (7 bases). Trimming took 6 bases from V and 4 from J, leaving 16 bases between them. CDR1 is MDHEN, CDR2 SYDVKM, per germline. CDR3 length equals 14 residues. CDR3 in DNA: TGTGCCAGCAGGGGGGGGCCTAGCCGGTACGAGCAGTACTTC. Residues: CASRGGPSRYEQYF.

V is TRBV9 and J is TRBJ2-7, with a weak D call TRBD2 (6 bases). CDR1 SGDLS and CDR2 YYNGEE come from the germline V gene. The CDR3 covers 13 residues. Trimming took off 1 base at V and 4 bases at J, with 9 bases between the two ends. The CDR3 DNA follows: TGTGCCAGCAGCGTATCTAGCGATTACGAGCAGTACTTC. It specifies CASSVSSDYEQYF.

This chain connects TRBV15 to TRBJ2-4; possible D gene TRBD1, 6 bases. Trimming cost V 5 bases and J 7 bases, with 12 bases left between them. Germline V lookup: CDR1 LNHNV, CDR2 YYDKDF (reference sequence). This CDR3 region has 13 residues. CDR3 region: CATSQNRGNIQYF. CDR3 sequence (DNA): TGTGCCACCAGCCAGAATAGGGGGAACATTCAGTACTTC.

This clone was observed a few times. J is TRBJ2-5 and V is TRBV5-1, with D perhaps TRBD2 (6 bases). The CDR3 length is 15 residues. Germline CDR1 and CDR2: SGHRS and YFSETQ. Trimming removed 4 bases from V and 5 bases from J, with 18 bases in between. CDR3 bases: TGCGCCAGCAGCCCAGACGGGAGAGGTCGTGAGACCCAGTACTTC. It specifies CASSPDGRGRETQYF.

This chain uses TRBV19 with TRBJ2-2, with 8 bases lining up with TRBD1. Looked up from germline, CDR1 is LNHDA and CDR2 is SQIVND (reference sequence). V was clipped by 3 bases and J by 7 bases; unmatched bases: 4. This CDR3 is 14 amino acids long. The CDR3 protein is CASSMGTGFGELFF. CDR3 nucleotides: TGTGCCAGTAGTATGGGGACAGGTTTCGGGGAGCTGTTTTTT.

The rearrangement joins TRBV4-1 to TRBJ2-2, with 10 bases fitting TRBD1. Trimming took 1 base from V and 6 from J; bases not matched to a gene: 2. The CDR3 covers 15 residues. Germline CDR1 is MGHRA and CDR2 is YSYEKL. The CDR3 DNA sequence: TGCGCCAGCAGCCAAGGTGGACAGGGGGCCGGGGAGCTGTTTTTT. It yields the protein CASSQGGQGAGELFF.

This clone was observed a handful of times. The sample carries other DNA sequences with the same CDR3. This chain links TRBV18 with TRBJ2-7, with 8 nucleotides matching TRBD2. This CDR3 is 13 amino acids long. V was pared by 3 bases and J by 4 bases, with 2 bases of the junction left unmatched. Germline values: CDR1 KGHSH, CDR2 LQKENI. CDR3 nucleotides: TGTGCCAGCTCACCGGCGGGGGGTTACGAGCAGTACTTC. Translation gives CASSPAGGYEQYF. The full variable domain, completed using reference TRBV18 and TRBJ2-7, is NAGVMQNPRHLVRRRGQEARLRCSPMKGHSHVYWYRQLPEEGLKFMVYLQKENIIDESGMPKERFSAEFPKEGPSILRIQQVVRGDSAAYFCASSPAGGYEQYFGPGTRLTVT.

This rearrangement joins TRBV7-2 to TRBJ1-2, with a weak D call TRBD1 (5 bases). With 1 base removed from V and 3 bases from J, the gap between germline ends came to 9 bases. The CDR3 runs to 14 residues. Per germline, CDR1 SGHTA and CDR2 FQGNSA. DNA of the CDR3: TGTGCCAGCAGCTTAGAACGCAGGGACTATGGCTACACCTTC. Protein product: CASSLERRDYGYTF.